The present entry profiles one T cell receptor beta chain with its context. Only CD45RO-negative cells positively selected for CCR7 counted as naive CD8 cells, so terminally differentiated effector memory CD45RA+ cells were excluded. Clones were sequenced by immunoSEQ multiplex PCR, and TCRdb holds only the in-frame ones, with some missing. The data contain 550,000 to 750,000 clones, about 95% of them singletons. V shed 6 bases and J 2 bases; nucleotides not matched to a gene: 7. The CDR3 totals 16 residues. The germline CDR1 and CDR2 sequences are MDHEN and SYDVKM. This record belongs to a study of shared clonotypes between healthy human individuals.

The chain joins TRBV28 to TRBJ1-5; 10 nucleotides align to TRBD1. The origin of this receptor is a woman aged 30 to 39 in good health. The sequenced sample was naive CD8+ T cells sorted from blood. This chain's CDR3 is CASSNDGTGGNQPQHF. CDR3 DNA sequence: TGTGCCAGCAGCAACGACGGGACAGGGGGCAATCAGCCCCAGCATTTT.